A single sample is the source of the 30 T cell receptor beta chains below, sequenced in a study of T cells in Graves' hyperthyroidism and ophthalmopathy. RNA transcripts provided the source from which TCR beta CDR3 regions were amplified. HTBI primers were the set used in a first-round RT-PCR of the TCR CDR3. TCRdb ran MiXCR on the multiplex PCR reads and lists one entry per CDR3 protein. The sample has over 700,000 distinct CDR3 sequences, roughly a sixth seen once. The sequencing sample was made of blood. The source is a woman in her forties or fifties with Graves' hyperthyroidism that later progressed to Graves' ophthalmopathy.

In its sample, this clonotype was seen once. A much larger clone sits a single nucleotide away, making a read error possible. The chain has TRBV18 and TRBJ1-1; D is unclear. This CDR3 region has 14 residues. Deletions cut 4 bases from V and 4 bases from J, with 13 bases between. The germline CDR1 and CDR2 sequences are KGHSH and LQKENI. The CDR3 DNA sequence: TGTGCCAGCTCACGGGAAAGCGGGAGCACTGAAGCTTTCTTT. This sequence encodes CASSRESGSTEAFF. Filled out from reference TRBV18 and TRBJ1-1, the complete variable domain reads NAGVMQNPRHLVRRRGQEARLRCSPMKGHSHVYWYRQLPEEGLKFMVYLQKENIIDESGMPKERFSAEFPKEGPSILRIQQVVRGDSAAYFCASSRESGSTEAFFGQGTRLTVV.

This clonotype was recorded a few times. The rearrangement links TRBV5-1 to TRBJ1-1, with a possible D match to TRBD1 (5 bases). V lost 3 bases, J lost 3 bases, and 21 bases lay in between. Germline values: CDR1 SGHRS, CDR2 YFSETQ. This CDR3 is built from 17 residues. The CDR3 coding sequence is TGCGCCAGCAGCTCCAGACAGTTTAGCAGAGCTTACACTGAAGCTTTCTTT. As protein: CASSSRQFSRAYTEAFF.

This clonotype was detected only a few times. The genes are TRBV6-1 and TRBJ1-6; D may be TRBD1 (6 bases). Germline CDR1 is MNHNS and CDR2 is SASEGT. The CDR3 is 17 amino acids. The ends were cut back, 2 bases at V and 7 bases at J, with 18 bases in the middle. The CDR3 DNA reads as TGTGCCAGCAGTGAACCCGACTTGGCAGGGGTAAATTCACCCCTCCACTTT. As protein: CASSEPDLAGVNSPLHF.

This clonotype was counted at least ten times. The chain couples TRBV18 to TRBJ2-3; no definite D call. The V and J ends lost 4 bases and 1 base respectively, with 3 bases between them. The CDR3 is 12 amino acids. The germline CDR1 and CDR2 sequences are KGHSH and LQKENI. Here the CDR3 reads CASSHRTDTQYF. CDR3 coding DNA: TGTGCCAGCTCACACCGCACAGATACGCAGTATTTT.

In nucleotides, the CDR3 is TGCAGTGCTACGGGACTAGCGGGTACTCGGGAGACCCAGTACTTC. Translation: CSATGLAGTRETQYF. The rearrangement uses TRBV20-1 and TRBJ2-5; TRBD2 matches at 12 bases. Germline assignment: CDR1 DFQATT and CDR2 SNEGSKA (reference sequence). The CDR3 has 15 amino acids. Trimming removed 4 bases from V and 5 bases from J; junction bases left unmatched: 8.

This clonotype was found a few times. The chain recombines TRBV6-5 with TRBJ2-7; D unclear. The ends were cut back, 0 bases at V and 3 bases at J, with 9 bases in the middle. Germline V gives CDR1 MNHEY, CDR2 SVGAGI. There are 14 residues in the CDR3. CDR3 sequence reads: CASSYSPWGYEQYF. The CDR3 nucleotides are TGTGCCAGCAGTTACTCTCCGTGGGGCTACGAGCAGTACTTC.

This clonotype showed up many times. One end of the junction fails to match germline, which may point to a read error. The DNA of the CDR3 is TGTGCCAGCAGCTTAGGCGGATCCTACAATGAGCAGTTCTTC. It is translated as CASSLGGSYNEQFF. The rearrangement uses TRBV5-1 and TRBJ2-1; D is unclear. CDR3 size: 14 residues. Germline V gene lookup returns CDR1 SGHRS and CDR2 YFSETQ.

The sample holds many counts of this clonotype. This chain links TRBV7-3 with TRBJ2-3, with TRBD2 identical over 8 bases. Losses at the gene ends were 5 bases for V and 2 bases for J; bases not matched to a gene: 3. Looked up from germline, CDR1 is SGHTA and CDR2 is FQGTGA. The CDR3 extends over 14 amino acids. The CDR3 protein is CASSTGGATDTQYF. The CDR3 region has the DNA TGTGCCAGCAGCACCGGGGGGGCCACAGATACGCAGTATTTT.

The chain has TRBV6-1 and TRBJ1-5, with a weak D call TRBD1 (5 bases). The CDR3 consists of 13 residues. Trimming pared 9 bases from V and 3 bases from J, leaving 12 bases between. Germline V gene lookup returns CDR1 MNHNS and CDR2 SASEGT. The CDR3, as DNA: TGTGCCAGTAGCAGGGTTGTCAATCAGCCCCAGCATTTT. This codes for CASSRVVNQPQHF.

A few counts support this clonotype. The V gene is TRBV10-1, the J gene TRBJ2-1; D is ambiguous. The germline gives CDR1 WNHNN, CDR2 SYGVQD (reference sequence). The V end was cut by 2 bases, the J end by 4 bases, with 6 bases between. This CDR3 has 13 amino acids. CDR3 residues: CASSEQRYNEQFF. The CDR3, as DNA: TGCGCCAGCAGTGAGCAACGTTACAATGAGCAGTTCTTC.

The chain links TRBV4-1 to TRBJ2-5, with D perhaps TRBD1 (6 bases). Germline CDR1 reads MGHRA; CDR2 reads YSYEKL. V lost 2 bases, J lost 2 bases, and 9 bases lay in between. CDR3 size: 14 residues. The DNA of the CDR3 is TGCGCCAGCAGCCAAATTACAGGGCAAGAGACCCAGTACTTC. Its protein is CASSQITGQETQYF.

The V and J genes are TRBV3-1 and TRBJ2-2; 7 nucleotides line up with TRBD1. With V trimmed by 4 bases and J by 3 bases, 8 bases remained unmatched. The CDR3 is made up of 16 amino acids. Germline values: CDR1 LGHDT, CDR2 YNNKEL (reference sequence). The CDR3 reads CASSRNNRGYTGELFF. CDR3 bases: TGTGCCAGCAGCCGTAATAACAGGGGATACACCGGGGAGCTGTTTTTT.

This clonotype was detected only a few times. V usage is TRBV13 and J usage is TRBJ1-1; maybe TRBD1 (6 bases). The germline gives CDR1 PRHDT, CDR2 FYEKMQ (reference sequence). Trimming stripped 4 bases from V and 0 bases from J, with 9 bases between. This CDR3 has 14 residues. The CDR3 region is CASSSRGLNTEAFF. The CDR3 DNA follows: TGTGCCAGCAGCTCCCGGGGGCTGAACACTGAAGCTTTCTTT.

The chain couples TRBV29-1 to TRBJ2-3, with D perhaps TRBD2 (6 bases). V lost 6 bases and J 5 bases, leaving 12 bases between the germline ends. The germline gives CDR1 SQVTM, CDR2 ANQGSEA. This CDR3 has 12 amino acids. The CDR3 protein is CSVLAAQDTQYF. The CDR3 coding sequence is TGCAGCGTATTAGCGGCCCAAGATACGCAGTATTTT.

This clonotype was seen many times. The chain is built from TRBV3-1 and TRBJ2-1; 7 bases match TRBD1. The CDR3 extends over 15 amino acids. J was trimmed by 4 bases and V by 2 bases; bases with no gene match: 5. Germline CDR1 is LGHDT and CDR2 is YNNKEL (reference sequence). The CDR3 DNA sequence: TGTGCCAGCAGCCAACCGGGACAGCTTTACAATGAGCAGTTCTTC. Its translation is CASSQPGQLYNEQFF.

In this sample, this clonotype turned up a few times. CDR3 nucleotide sequence: TGCAGTACATCAAACCCGGACAGATACTACGAGCAGTACTTC. Its translation: CSTSNPDRYYEQYF. The chain links TRBV20-1 to TRBJ2-7; D is perhaps TRBD1 (6 bases). V lost 8 bases to trimming and J lost 3 bases, with 20 bases between them. Germline assignment: CDR1 DFQATT and CDR2 SNEGSKA (reference sequence). The CDR3 loop spans 14 amino acids.

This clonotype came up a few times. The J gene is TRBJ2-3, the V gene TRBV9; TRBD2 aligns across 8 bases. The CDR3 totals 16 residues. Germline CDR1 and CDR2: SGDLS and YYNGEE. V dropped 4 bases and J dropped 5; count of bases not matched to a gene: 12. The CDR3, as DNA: TGTGCCAGCAGCAGAGCGGGAGCCCGGTCGGGAGATACGCAGTATTTT. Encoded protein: CASSRAGARSGDTQYF.

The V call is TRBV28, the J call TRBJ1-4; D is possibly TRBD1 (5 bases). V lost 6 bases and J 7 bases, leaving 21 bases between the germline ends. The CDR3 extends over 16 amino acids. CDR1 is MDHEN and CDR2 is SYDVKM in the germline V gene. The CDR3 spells CASSTTGGAVREKLFF. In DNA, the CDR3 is TGTGCCAGCAGCACAACCGGAGGGGCAGTTCGTGAAAAACTGTTTTTT.

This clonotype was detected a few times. CDR3 nucleotides: TGTGCCAGCAGTTCGGACGGGAAACTCTATGGCTACACCTTC. Residues: CASSSDGKLYGYTF. The V and J genes are TRBV27 and TRBJ1-2, with D hard to call. The V end was cut by 4 bases, the J end by 4 bases, with 13 bases between. Per the germline V gene, CDR1 is MNHEY and CDR2 is SMNVEV (reference sequence). The CDR3 has 14 residues.

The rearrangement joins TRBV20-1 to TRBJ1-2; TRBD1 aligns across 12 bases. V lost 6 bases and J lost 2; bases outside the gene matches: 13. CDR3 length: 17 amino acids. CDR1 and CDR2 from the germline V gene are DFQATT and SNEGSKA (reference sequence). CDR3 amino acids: CSALSGTGGVRNYGYTF. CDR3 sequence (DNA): TGCAGTGCCCTGAGCGGGACAGGGGGCGTGAGGAACTATGGCTACACCTTC.

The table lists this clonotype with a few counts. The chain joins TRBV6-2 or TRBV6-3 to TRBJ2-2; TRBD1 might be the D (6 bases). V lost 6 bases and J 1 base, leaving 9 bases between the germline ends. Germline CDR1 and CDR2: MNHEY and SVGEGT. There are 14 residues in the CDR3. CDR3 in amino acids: CASSRQVNTGELFF. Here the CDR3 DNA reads TGTGCCAGCAGCCGACAGGTGAACACCGGGGAGCTGTTTTTT.

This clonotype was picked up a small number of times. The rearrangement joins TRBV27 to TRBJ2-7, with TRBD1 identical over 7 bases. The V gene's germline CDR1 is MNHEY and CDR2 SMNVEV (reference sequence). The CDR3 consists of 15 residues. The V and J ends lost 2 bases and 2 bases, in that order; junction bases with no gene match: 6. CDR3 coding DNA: TGTGCCAGCAGTTTAGGGGGACAGCCTACCTACGAGCAGTACTTC. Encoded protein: CASSLGGQPTYEQYF.

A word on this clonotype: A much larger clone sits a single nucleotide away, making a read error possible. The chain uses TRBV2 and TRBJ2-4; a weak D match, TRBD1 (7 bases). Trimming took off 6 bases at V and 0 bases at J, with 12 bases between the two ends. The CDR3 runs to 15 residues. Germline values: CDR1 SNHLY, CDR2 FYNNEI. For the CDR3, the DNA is TGTGCCAGCAGGCCAGGGGGACTAGCCAAAAACATTCAGTACTTC. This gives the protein CASRPGGLAKNIQYF.

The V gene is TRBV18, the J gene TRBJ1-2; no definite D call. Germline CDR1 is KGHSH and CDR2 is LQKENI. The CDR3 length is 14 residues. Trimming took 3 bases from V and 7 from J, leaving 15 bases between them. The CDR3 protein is CASSPAGVHGGYTF. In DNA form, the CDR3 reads TGTGCCAGCTCACCTGCTGGGGTTCATGGTGGCTACACCTTC.

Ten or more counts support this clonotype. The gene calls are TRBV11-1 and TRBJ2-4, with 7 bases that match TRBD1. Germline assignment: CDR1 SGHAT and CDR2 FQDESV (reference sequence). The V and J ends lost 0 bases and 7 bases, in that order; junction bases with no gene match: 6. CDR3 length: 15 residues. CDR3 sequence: CASSLARGLGNIQYF. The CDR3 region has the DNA TGTGCCAGCAGCTTAGCTAGGGGGCTTGGGAACATTCAGTACTTC.

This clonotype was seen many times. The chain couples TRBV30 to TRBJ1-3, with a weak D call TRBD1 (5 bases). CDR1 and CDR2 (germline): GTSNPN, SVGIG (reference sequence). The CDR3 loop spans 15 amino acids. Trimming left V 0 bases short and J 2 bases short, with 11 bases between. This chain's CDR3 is CAWSVRRGPGNTIYF. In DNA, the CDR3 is TGTGCCTGGAGTGTACGAAGGGGACCTGGAAACACCATATATTTT.

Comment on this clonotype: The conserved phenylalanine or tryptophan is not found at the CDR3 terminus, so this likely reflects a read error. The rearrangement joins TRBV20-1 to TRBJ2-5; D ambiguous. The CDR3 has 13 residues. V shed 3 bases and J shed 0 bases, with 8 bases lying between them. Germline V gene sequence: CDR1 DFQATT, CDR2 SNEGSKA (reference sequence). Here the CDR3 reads CSASGADQETQYS. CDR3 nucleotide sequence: TGCAGTGCTAGTGGCGCGGACCAAGAGACCCAGTACTCC.

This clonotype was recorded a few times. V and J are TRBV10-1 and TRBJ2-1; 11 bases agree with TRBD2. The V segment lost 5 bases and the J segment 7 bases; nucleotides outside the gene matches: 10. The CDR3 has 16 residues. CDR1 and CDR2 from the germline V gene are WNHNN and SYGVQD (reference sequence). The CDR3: CASSRLTGLAANEQFF. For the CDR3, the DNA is TGCGCCAGCAGTCGTCTCACGGGACTAGCGGCAAATGAGCAGTTCTTC.

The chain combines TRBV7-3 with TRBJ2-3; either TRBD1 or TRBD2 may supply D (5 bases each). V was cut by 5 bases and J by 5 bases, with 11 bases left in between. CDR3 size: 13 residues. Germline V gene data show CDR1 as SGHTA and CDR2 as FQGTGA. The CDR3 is CASSKGRVDTQYF. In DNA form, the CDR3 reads TGTGCCAGCAGCAAGGGACGTGTAGATACGCAGTATTTT. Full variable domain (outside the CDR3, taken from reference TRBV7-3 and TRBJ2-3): GAGVSQTPSNKVTEKGKYVELRCDPISGHTALYWYRQSLGQGPEFLIYFQGTGAADDSGLPNDRFFAVRPEGSVSTLKIQRTERGDSAVYLCASSKGRVDTQYFGPGTRLTVL.

CDR3 sequence reads: CASSLGVWGYTDTQYF. CDR3 DNA: TGTGCCAGCAGCTTGGGGGTTTGGGGTTACACAGATACGCAGTATTTT. The V gene is TRBV5-8, the J gene TRBJ2-3; D remains unclear. With 0 bases removed from V and 2 bases from J, the gap between germline ends came to 13 bases. This CDR3 region has 16 residues. Germline V gene lookup returns CDR1 SGHTS and CDR2 YDEGEE. Full variable domain (missing parts from reference TRBV5-8 and TRBJ2-3): EAGVTQSPTHLIKTRGQQATLRCSPISGHTSVYWYQQALGLGLQFLLWYDEGEERNRGNFPPRFSGRQFPNYSSELNVNALELEDSALYLCASSLGVWGYTDTQYFGPGTRLTVL.